Detailed here is one TCR beta chain. Its antigen remains undetermined. There are no base qualities to consult, and no much larger clone falls within one base. The CDR3 covers 13 residues, taking in both the cysteine and the phenylalanine. Just the 39-base CDR3 DNA is kept, in frame starting at base 1. Trimming removed 4 bases from V and 2 bases from J, leaving 5 bases between the germline ends. Based on the germline V gene, the CDR1 and CDR2 sequences are SNHLY and FYNNEI. A single peripheral blood draw of roughly 0.11 L on average was collected from each donor into heparinised tubes. Naive, central memory, regulatory and stem cell-like memory CD4+ T cells were sorted on a BD FACSAria II using a panel including CD45RO, CCR7, CD25, CD127, CD95 and CD27. Every sorted population had a purity above 95%. Right away, PBMCs were isolated by Lymphoprep density gradient centrifugation and were stained directly, with no culture step. To minimize batch effects, samples were stained and sorted in pairs, one healthy donor with one patient per experiment.

The data are from a study of beta chain features in type 1 diabetes (dated by TCRdb to between 2018 and 2020). For the wider study: No differences in mean age, gender distribution, total cell number or subset yield were found between patients and healthy donors. Across all samples, some 110,000,000 sorted cells were examined, and cell number per subset correlated strongly with RNA yield. The study compared TCRB repertoires of sorted circulating CD4+ T cell subsets between recently diagnosed type 1 diabetes patients and matched healthy donors. Regulatory and stem cell-like memory subsets were obtained from only 8 patients and about eight healthy donors, while naive and central memory subsets were obtained from all 28 donors.

All of the isolated RNA was reverse transcribed with the High Capacity cDNA Reverse Transcription Kit, so expressed TCRB transcripts were sequenced. Naive, central memory and regulatory T cell samples underwent deep immunoSEQ sequencing, averaging roughly 3.5 million total reads per sample. Sorted cells were lysed in RLT buffer, and RNA was extracted using DNase-treated RNeasy Micro or Mini kits according to cell number. To prevent cross-contamination, each cell subset was processed individually, whereas patient and healthy donor samples were processed jointly. The immunoSEQ multiplex PCR was used to amplify TCRB sequences from cDNA, generating 87-bp fragments that spanned the CDR3 region. Amplicons were sequenced on the Illumina HiSeq platform. Turning to the authors' computational methods: PCR bias was corrected computationally using synthetic template baselines, and reads within Hamming distance 2 were collapsed, with unmergeable singletons discarded. Reads were aligned against IMGT to assign V, D and J genes, CDR3 length and insertions or deletions at six rearrangement sites. Within each subset, clonotype counts were normalized to sorted cell number, and only after that were true diversity and Gini coefficients computed with the tcR R package. Repertoire sharing was quantified using the overlap coefficient calculated on TCRB nucleotide sequences. As a proxy for the pre-selection repertoire, out-of-frame TCRB sequences from naive cells were analyzed. In TCRdb, the immuneACCESS table is reduced to in-frame sequences with V and J assigned. These tables do not hold every clone; where another copy was compared, an unresolved V gene accounts for under half, and the others remain unexplained. Clone size and V and J calls were adopted from that table, with D and trimming inferred from the DNA. The sample table shows roughly 610,000 clones, and less than 20% are seen once. The ten largest account for approximately 0.093% of the sample.

Results and caveats for the whole study, not just this receptor: Because small numbers of individuals were included in the HLA sub-analyses, any influence of HLA type on TCRB rearrangement was left unresolved. At VDJ recombination sites, type 1 diabetes patients had fewer insertions and more deleted nucleotides, which implies abnormalities in thymic rearrangement. PCR may preferentially amplify shorter templates, but because patient and control samples were amplified and corrected together, any resulting skew would affect both groups equally. Because cDNA rather than genomic DNA was sequenced, highly expressing activated cells could have been over-represented, although no difference in activation and CD3 levels was found between groups. The naive, central memory and regulatory TCRB repertoires appeared to resemble one another more closely among patients than among healthy donors. A moderate but significant shortening of TCRB CDR3 length was observed in type 1 diabetes patients in all four CD4+ subsets.

The sequenced sample was naive CD4+ T cells from blood. This sample's cell subset or site label indicates: true naive CD4+ T cells. Here the chain combines TRBV2 and TRBJ2-2; the D gene cannot be resolved reliably. This clonotype was obtained from a young man in good health. In nucleotide form, the sequence is TGTGCCAGCAGTGTAGACAACACCGGGGAGCTGTTTTTT. Translated, it reads CASSVDNTGELFF. Beyond the CDR3, the reference TRBV2 and TRBJ2-2 genes provide the residues; the full variable domain reads: EPEVTQTPSHQVTQMGQEVILRCVPISNHLYFYWYRQILGQKVEFLVSFYNNEISEKSEIFDDQFSVERPDGSNFTLKIRSTKLEDSAMYFCASSVDNTGELFFGEGSRLTVL.